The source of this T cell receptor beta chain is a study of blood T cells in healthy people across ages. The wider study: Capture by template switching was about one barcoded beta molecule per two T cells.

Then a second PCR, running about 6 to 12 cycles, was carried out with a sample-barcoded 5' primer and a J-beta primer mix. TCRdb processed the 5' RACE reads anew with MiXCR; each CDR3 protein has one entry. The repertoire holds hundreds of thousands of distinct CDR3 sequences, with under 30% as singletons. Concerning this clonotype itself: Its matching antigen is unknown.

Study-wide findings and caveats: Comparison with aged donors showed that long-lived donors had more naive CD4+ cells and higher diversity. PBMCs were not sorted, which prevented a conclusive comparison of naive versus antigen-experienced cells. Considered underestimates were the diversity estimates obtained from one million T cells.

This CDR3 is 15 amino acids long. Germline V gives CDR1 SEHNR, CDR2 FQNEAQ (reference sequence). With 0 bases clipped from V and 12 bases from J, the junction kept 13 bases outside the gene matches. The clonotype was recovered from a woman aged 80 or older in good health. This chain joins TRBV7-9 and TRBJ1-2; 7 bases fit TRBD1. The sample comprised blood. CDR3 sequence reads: CASSLALTGARGHTF. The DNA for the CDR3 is TGTGCCAGCAGCTTAGCGCTAACAGGGGCGCGGGGTCACACCTTC.